These 18 T cell receptor beta chains were sequenced from one sample in a study of cytomegalovirus exposure and HLA in healthy donors. PCR was performed using 60 Vbeta and 13 Jbeta primers. Method: immunoSEQ multiplex PCR; TCRdb's copy keeps in-frame clones and lacks some. Of some 130,000 clones in the sample, approximately 61% were seen once. The sample was PBMCs. These receptors all come from a human donor in good health.

V is TRBV19 and J is TRBJ2-3; tentative D call: TRBD2 (5 bases). V gave up 5 bases and J gave up 0 bases, with 9 bases separating them. The germline V gene encodes CDR1 LNHDA and CDR2 SQIVND (reference sequence). This CDR3 is 14 amino acids long. The CDR3 sequence: CASSLLGSTDTQYF. For the CDR3, the DNA is TGTGCCAGTAGTCTACTAGGTAGCACAGATACGCAGTATTTT.

The chain uses TRBV7-9 and TRBJ2-7, with D possibly being TRBD2 (6 bases). The CDR3 runs 14 residues. In germline, CDR1 is SEHNR, CDR2 FQNEAQ (reference sequence). V gave up 2 bases and J gave up 7 bases, with 15 bases separating them. CDR3 residues: CASSLPTRAGEQYF. CDR3 bases: TGTGCCAGCAGCTTACCGACGAGGGCGGGGGAGCAGTACTTC.

The J gene is TRBJ2-5, the V gene TRBV7-2, with a tentative D call TRBD2 (6 bases). The CDR3 runs 15 residues. Germline V CDR1 and CDR2: SGHTA, FQGNSA. Deletions cut 5 bases from V and 5 bases from J, with 18 bases between. The CDR3 sequence: CASSPGRGRFETQYF. The CDR3 nucleotides are TGTGCCAGCAGCCCGGGGCGGGGACGGTTTGAGACCCAGTACTTC.

The chain employs TRBV27 and TRBJ2-1; 7 bases align to TRBD2. CDR1 and CDR2 from the germline V gene are MNHEY and SMNVEV (reference sequence). The J segment lost 0 bases and the V segment lost 6 bases, leaving 8 bases of the junction unmatched. The CDR3 length is 16 residues. This CDR3 is CASSPAGVSSYNEQFF. The DNA for the CDR3 is TGTGCCAGCAGCCCTGCGGGAGTCAGCTCCTACAATGAGCAGTTCTTC.

This CDR3 reads CASSLDWNNEQFF. The CDR3 DNA is TGTGCCAGCAGCTTGGACTGGAACAATGAGCAGTTCTTC. J is TRBJ2-1 and V is TRBV7-2, with D perhaps matching TRBD2 (5 bases). The germline V gene has CDR1 SGHTA and CDR2 FQGNSA. The CDR3 has 13 amino acids. The V gene lost 3 bases and the J gene lost 5 bases, with 8 bases spanning the gap.

As to this clone: At one boundary the junction diverges from the germline segment, which might be a read error. J is TRBJ2-7 and V is TRBV28; tentative D call: TRBD1 (6 bases). The CDR3 sequence is 13 residues long. Per the germline V gene, CDR1 is MDHEN and CDR2 is SYDVKM. The DNA of the CDR3 is TGTGCCAGCAGTCCGGACAGTGGCCCCTACTTACACTTC. Translation: CASSPDSGPYLHF.

This clone was picked up a small number of times. J is TRBJ2-7 and V is TRBV7-8, with D maybe TRBD2 (6 bases). The germline CDR1 and CDR2 sequences are SGHVS and FQNEAQ. The V gene lost 0 bases and the J gene lost 5 bases, with 8 bases spanning the gap. The CDR3 has 13 residues. CDR3 nucleotides: TGTGCCAGCAGCTTAGCCGGGAGTCACGAGCAGTACTTC. Translated: CASSLAGSHEQYF. The complete variable domain, with remaining parts taken from reference TRBV7-8 and TRBJ2-7, reads GAGVSQSPRYKVAKRGQDVALRCDPISGHVSLFWYQQALGQGPEFLTYFQNEAQLDKSGLPSDRFFAERPEGSVSTLKIQRTQQEDSAVYLCASSLAGSHEQYFGPGTRLTVT.

The chain recombines TRBV6-4 with TRBJ2-7; weak D call: TRBD1 (5 bases). Germline V gene sequence: CDR1 MRHNA, CDR2 SNTAGT. The CDR3 runs 15 residues. V was trimmed by 3 bases and J by 3 bases, leaving 15 bases between them. The CDR3 coding sequence is TGTGCCAGCAGTGAAGGGGCAGCACCATACTACGAGCAGTACTTC. Amino acids: CASSEGAAPYYEQYF.

This chain uses TRBV7-6 with TRBJ2-7; 8 bases align to TRBD1. Losses at the gene ends were 1 base for V and 4 bases for J; bases not matched to a gene: 9. This CDR3 has 16 residues. Germline V gives CDR1 SGHVS, CDR2 FNYEAQ. The CDR3 loop reads CASSLGLGQGGYEQYF. CDR3 sequence (DNA): TGTGCCAGCAGCTTAGGGTTAGGACAGGGCGGTTACGAGCAGTACTTC.

The V call is TRBV9, the J call TRBJ2-1; weak D call: TRBD1 (6 bases). The CDR3 sequence is 16 residues long. The germline CDR1 and CDR2 sequences are SGDLS and YYNGEE. V lost 0 bases and J lost 4, with 14 bases in between. For the CDR3, the DNA is TGTGCCAGCAGCGTAGACAGGGAGATCAGGTACAATGAGCAGTTCTTC. It encodes CASSVDREIRYNEQFF.

This clone occurred a few times. The chain links TRBV29-1 to TRBJ2-7, with 11 bases that match TRBD1. Germline V gene lookup returns CDR1 SQVTM and CDR2 ANQGSEA. J gave up 6 bases and V 2 bases, and 12 bases lay outside the gene matches. This CDR3 is 16 amino acids long. DNA of the CDR3: TGCAGCGTTGAAAGGGGGGCAGGACAGGGGGCAGGCGAGCAGTACTTC. Translated: CSVERGAGQGAGEQYF.

The rearrangement joins TRBV7-3 to TRBJ2-3, with D possibly being TRBD2 (6 bases). CDR1 and CDR2 from the germline V gene are SGHTA and FQGTGA. This CDR3 spans 13 amino acids. The germline V and J ends were trimmed by 11 bases and 3 bases, with 15 bases remaining between them. The CDR3, as DNA: TGTGCCTCCACCGGAGGGAATACAGATACGCAGTATTTT. This gives the protein CASTGGNTDTQYF.

This clone was seen a handful of times. This same CDR3 is encoded by further DNA sequences in the sample. The CDR3 nucleotides are TGTGCCAGCACTCTGGACAGTTACAATGAGCAGTTCTTC. It translates to CASTLDSYNEQFF. The chain is built from TRBV6-1 and TRBJ2-1; D may be TRBD1 (6 bases). The CDR3 is made up of 13 amino acids. Germline V lookup: CDR1 MNHNS, CDR2 SASEGT. Trimming stripped 7 bases from V and 4 bases from J, with 11 bases between.

This rearrangement joins TRBV19 to TRBJ2-5; 10 nucleotides line up with TRBD2. The CDR3 covers 16 residues. Germline values: CDR1 LNHDA, CDR2 SQIVND (reference sequence). The junction had 13 bases not matched to a gene; V was cut back by 5 bases and J by 7 bases. CDR3 coding DNA: TGTGCCAGTAGTCCCGATTCAGCGGGAGGGGATCCGACCCAGTACTTC. It is translated as CASSPDSAGGDPTQYF.

This chain links TRBV5-1 with TRBJ2-7; 10 nucleotides match TRBD2. The germline V gene encodes CDR1 SGHRS and CDR2 YFSETQ. This CDR3 contains 15 residues. Trimming at V came to 3 bases and at J to 3 bases, leaving 6 bases not matched to a gene. The DNA of the CDR3 is TGCGCCAGCAGCTCAACTAGCGGGGTTCACTACGAGCAGTACTTC. Its protein is CASSSTSGVHYEQYF.

The CDR3 spells CASSVSGRVDTQYF. CDR3 sequence (DNA): TGTGCCAGCAGTGTATCCGGGAGAGTGGATACGCAGTATTTT. The rearrangement uses TRBV2 and TRBJ2-3; D is possibly TRBD2 (6 bases). The CDR3 length is 14 residues. In germline, CDR1 is SNHLY, CDR2 FYNNEI. V was cut by 4 bases and J by 6 bases, with 14 bases left in between.

J is TRBJ2-7 and V is TRBV7-9, with 8 bases that match TRBD1. Germline-derived CDR1 and CDR2 are SEHNR and FQNEAQ (reference sequence). The CDR3 consists of 17 residues. Germline trimming cut 0 bases from V and 4 bases from J; bases unmatched to any gene: 11. This CDR3 reads CASSLAFPGTGFYEQYF. The CDR3 region has the DNA TGTGCCAGCAGCTTAGCGTTTCCCGGGACAGGATTTTACGAGCAGTACTTC.

The V call is TRBV28, the J call TRBJ2-7, with a possible D match to TRBD2 (5 bases). V lost 4 bases and J lost 3, with 7 bases in between. In germline, CDR1 is MDHEN, CDR2 SYDVKM. The CDR3 covers 12 residues. CDR3 DNA sequence: TGTGCCAGCAGTTCCGGGATCTACGAGCAGTACTTC. It codes for CASSSGIYEQYF.